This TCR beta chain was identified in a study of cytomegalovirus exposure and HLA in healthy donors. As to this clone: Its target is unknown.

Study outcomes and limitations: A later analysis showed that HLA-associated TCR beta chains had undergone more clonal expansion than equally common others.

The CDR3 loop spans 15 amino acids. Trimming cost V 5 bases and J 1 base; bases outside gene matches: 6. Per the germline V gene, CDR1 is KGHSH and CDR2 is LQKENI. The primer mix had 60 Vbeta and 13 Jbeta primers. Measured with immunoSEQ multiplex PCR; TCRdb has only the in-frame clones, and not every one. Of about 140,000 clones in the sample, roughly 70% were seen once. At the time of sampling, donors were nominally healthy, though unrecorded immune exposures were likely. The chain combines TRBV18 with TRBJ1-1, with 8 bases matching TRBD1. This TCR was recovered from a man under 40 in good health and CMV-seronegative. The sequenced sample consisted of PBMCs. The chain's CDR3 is CASSSGQGQNTEAFF. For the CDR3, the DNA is TGTGCCAGCTCATCAGGACAGGGACAGAACACTGAAGCTTTCTTT.